The clone carrying this T cell receptor beta chain was picked up a small number of times. This record comes from a study of beta chain features in type 1 diabetes. CDR3 length: 15 amino acids. V lost 0 bases, J lost 4 bases, and 2 bases stayed unmatched. In germline, CDR1 is KGHSH, CDR2 LQKENI. Expressed TCRB transcripts were sequenced because the entire RNA isolate underwent reverse transcription. Using immunoSEQ multiplex PCR, the repertoire was profiled, and TCRdb retains in-frame clones only, with some absent. The data contain about 350,000 clones, around a fifth of them seen just once; the ten biggest clones take up 0.044%. Staining for CD45RO/CCR7/CD25/CD127/CD95/CD27 allowed sorting of CD4+ naive, central memory, regulatory and stem cell-like memory cells.

This sequence originates from a woman aged 18-29 years in good health. The source material was naive CD4+ T cells from blood. V is TRBV18 and J is TRBJ2-3; 9 bases line up with TRBD2. CDR3 in amino acids: CASSPPSGGADTQYF. In DNA, the CDR3 is TGTGCCAGCTCACCACCTAGCGGGGGAGCAGATACGCAGTATTTT.